This is a list of T cell receptor beta chains from one sample in a study of Graves' ophthalmopathy and Graves' hyperthyroidism. TCRdb redid the calling of the multiplex PCR reads with MiXCR, one entry per CDR3 protein. Of approximately 1.2 million distinct CDR3 sequences in the sample, around a third were seen once. Sequencing used peripheral blood or thyroid tissue (not recorded which). The source of these receptors is an adult man with Graves' hyperthyroidism. Each CDR3 is given with its conserved first and last residue. Fields, in order: CDR3 length, V gene, J gene, CDR3 protein.

CDR3 length: 14; V gene: TRBV11-2; J gene: TRBJ2-5; CDR3 protein: CASSAGQGGGTQYF
CDR3 length: 15; V gene: TRBV10-2; J gene: TRBJ2-7; CDR3 protein: CASSEPEGISYEQYF
CDR3 length: 12; V gene: TRBV29-1; J gene: TRBJ1-2; CDR3 protein: CSATAGARGYTF
CDR3 length: 13; V gene: TRBV10-3; J gene: TRBJ2-5; CDR3 protein: CAITSDRRETQYF
CDR3 length: 13; V gene: TRBV5-1; J gene: TRBJ1-5; CDR3 protein: CASSTYENQPQHF
CDR3 length: 16; V gene: TRBV20-1; J gene: TRBJ2-3; CDR3 protein: CSARDQGSHATDTQYF
CDR3 length: 14; V gene: TRBV7-2; J gene: TRBJ1-5; CDR3 protein: CASSLGAGRQPQHF
CDR3 length: 13; V gene: TRBV29-1; J gene: TRBJ1-1; CDR3 protein: CSVEWSRGSEAFF
CDR3 length: 16; V gene: TRBV7-9; J gene: TRBJ2-5; CDR3 protein: CASSSLEREGRETQYF
CDR3 length: 13; V gene: TRBV5-4; J gene: TRBJ2-7; CDR3 protein: CASRQGGGYEQYF
CDR3 length: 16; V gene: TRBV6-5; J gene: TRBJ1-1; CDR3 protein: CASSYSMVAGNTEAFF
CDR3 length: 16; V gene: TRBV5-1; J gene: TRBJ1-5; CDR3 protein: CASRSGSGGGNQPQHF
CDR3 length: 13; V gene: TRBV24-1; J gene: TRBJ1-1; CDR3 protein: CATRDRGITEAFF
CDR3 length: 15; V gene: TRBV6-6; J gene: TRBJ1-2; CDR3 protein: CASRVSWIVNYGYTF
CDR3 length: 15; V gene: TRBV7-8; J gene: TRBJ2-5; CDR3 protein: CASSKGGRGVGTQYF
CDR3 length: 17; V gene: TRBV10-3; J gene: TRBJ2-5; CDR3 protein: CATGPSGRGGSKETQYF
CDR3 length: 15; V gene: TRBV6-5; J gene: TRBJ1-1; CDR3 protein: CASTTQTVFNTEAFF
CDR3 length: 20; V gene: TRBV2; J gene: TRBJ2-5; CDR3 protein: CASSAQTGASEGRPLGAQYF
CDR3 length: 15; V gene: TRBV19; J gene: TRBJ2-7; CDR3 protein: CASSMSGLPDYEQYF
CDR3 length: 17; V gene: TRBV5-6; J gene: TRBJ2-6; CDR3 protein: CASSLTTGGSGANVLTF
CDR3 length: 14; V gene: TRBV7-2; J gene: TRBJ2-7; CDR3 protein: CASSLMSSTDEQYF
CDR3 length: 16; V gene: TRBV4-1; J gene: TRBJ2-5; CDR3 protein: CASSQTSTGLEETQHF
CDR3 length: 14; V gene: TRBV10-3; J gene: TRBJ2-7; CDR3 protein: CAISELSGGHEQYF
CDR3 length: 15; V gene: TRBV25-1; J gene: TRBJ2-5; CDR3 protein: CASSVAGALLETQYF
CDR3 length: 15; V gene: TRBV6-1; J gene: TRBJ2-5; CDR3 protein: CASSQEPGDQETQYF
CDR3 length: 15; V gene: TRBV4-2; J gene: TRBJ1-1; CDR3 protein: CASSQDYRAVAEAFF
CDR3 length: 11; V gene: TRBV30; J gene: TRBJ1-1; CDR3 protein: CAWGDLTEAFF
CDR3 length: 13; V gene: TRBV29-1; J gene: TRBJ2-7; CDR3 protein: CSYPGQEAYEQYF
CDR3 length: 12; V gene: TRBV28; J gene: TRBJ1-2; CDR3 protein: CASEQEGDGYTF
CDR3 length: 14; V gene: TRBV27; J gene: TRBJ2-5; CDR3 protein: CASSSRSAGKTQYF
CDR3 length: 12; V gene: TRBV10-3; J gene: TRBJ1-5; CDR3 protein: CAISDPNQPQHF
CDR3 length: 12; V gene: TRBV29-1; J gene: TRBJ2-7; CDR3 protein: CSVPTGNGEQYF
CDR3 length: 13; V gene: TRBV11-2; J gene: TRBJ1-2; CDR3 protein: CASSPDVTYGYTF
CDR3 length: 15; V gene: TRBV28; J gene: TRBJ2-7; CDR3 protein: CASSFNPGRRYEQYF
CDR3 length: 15; V gene: TRBV11-2; J gene: TRBJ2-7; CDR3 protein: CASSLRTTSSYEQYF
CDR3 length: 15; V gene: TRBV9; J gene: TRBJ1-5; CDR3 protein: CASSVDGAEVQPQHF
CDR3 length: 13; V gene: TRBV24-1; J gene: TRBJ2-5; CDR3 protein: CATMKVYQETQYF
CDR3 length: 13; V gene: TRBV6-5; J gene: TRBJ2-7; CDR3 protein: CASSYFDSYEQYF
CDR3 length: 12; V gene: TRBV19; J gene: TRBJ1-1; CDR3 protein: CASSIGGPGAFF
CDR3 length: 15; V gene: TRBV16; J gene: TRBJ1-2; CDR3 protein: CASSQVKGANYGYTF
CDR3 length: 15; V gene: TRBV4-1; J gene: TRBJ1-2; CDR3 protein: CASSQDQGENYGYTF
CDR3 length: 15; V gene: TRBV15; J gene: TRBJ1-1; CDR3 protein: CASSSSGGAITEAFF
CDR3 length: 16; V gene: TRBV7-8; J gene: TRBJ2-5; CDR3 protein: CASRSGTSGFGETQYF
CDR3 length: 14; V gene: TRBV25-1; J gene: TRBJ1-4; CDR3 protein: CASSEGGEGEKLFF
CDR3 length: 15; V gene: TRBV12-3/TRBV12-4; J gene: TRBJ2-5; CDR3 protein: CASSLSGRSRETQYF
CDR3 length: 16; V gene: TRBV10-2; J gene: TRBJ1-2; CDR3 protein: CASTGGTRDRRYGYTF
CDR3 length: 13; V gene: TRBV4-2; J gene: TRBJ1-1; CDR3 protein: CASREGAGTEAFF
CDR3 length: 15; V gene: TRBV5-4; J gene: TRBJ1-1; CDR3 protein: CASSLAYRGGTEAFF